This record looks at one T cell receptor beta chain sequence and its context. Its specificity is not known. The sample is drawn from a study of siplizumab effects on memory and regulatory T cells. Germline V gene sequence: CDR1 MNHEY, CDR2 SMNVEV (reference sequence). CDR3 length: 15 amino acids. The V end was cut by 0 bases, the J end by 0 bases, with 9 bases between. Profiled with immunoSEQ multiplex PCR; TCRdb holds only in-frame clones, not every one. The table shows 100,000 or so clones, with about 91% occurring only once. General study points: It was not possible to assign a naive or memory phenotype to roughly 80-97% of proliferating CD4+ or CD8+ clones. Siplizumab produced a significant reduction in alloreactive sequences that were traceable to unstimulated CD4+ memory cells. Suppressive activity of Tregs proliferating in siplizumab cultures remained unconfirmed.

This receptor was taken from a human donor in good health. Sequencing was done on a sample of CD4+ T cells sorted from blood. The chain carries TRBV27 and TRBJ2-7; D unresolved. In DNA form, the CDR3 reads TGTGCCAGCAGTTTATCGGCCTTTAGCTCCTACGAGCAGTACTTC. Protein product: CASSLSAFSSYEQYF.